This TCR beta chain was obtained from a study of cytomegalovirus exposure and HLA in healthy donors. Study in general: An analysis done earlier identified about 100 million unique TCR beta sequences from approximately 200 million T cells. General study points: Among the most significant clusters, several appeared linked to common viral pathogens in a later analysis.

CDR3 length: 17 residues. Germline-derived CDR1 and CDR2 are SGHVS and FQNEAQ. Unmatched junction bases numbered 5, after V lost 4 bases and J lost 1 base. The PCR ran on 60 Vbeta and 13 Jbeta primers. Sequencing was performed with immunoSEQ multiplex PCR; in TCRdb, only in-frame clones are kept and a portion is missing. The profile shows around 140,000 clones, approximately 82% of them singletons. This clone appeared a few times. The antigen is undetermined. The sample taken for sequencing was PBMCs. The sequence was collected from a female donor in good health and CMV-seronegative. V gene TRBV7-8 combines with J gene TRBJ2-1; 12 nucleotides agree with TRBD2. CDR3 region: CASSSLAGGFSYNEQFF. The DNA of the CDR3 is TGTGCCAGCAGCTCACTAGCGGGAGGATTTTCCTACAATGAGCAGTTCTTC.